This T cell receptor (beta chain) came from a study of blood T cell repertoires in COVID-19. Study-level background: PBMCs, B-cell-depleted T cells, or T cells were the source of the cDNA or gDNA that made up the material.

All enrollees were roughly 18 to 90 years old and from some 24 US areas. Assignments of participants to cohorts depended upon their own reported clinical history. Authors' data handling: Amplified reference gene primers provided the basis for estimating nucleated cell counts. Profiled with immunoSEQ multiplex PCR; TCRdb holds only in-frame clones, not every one. The V and J calls and clone size are taken from that table; D and trimming were inferred from the DNA. The sample lists about 200,000 clones; under 90% were seen once. Germline V gene data show CDR1 as LNHNV and CDR2 as YYDKDF (reference sequence). The CDR3 is 15 residues long. V lost 1 base, J lost 5 bases, and 14 bases lay in between.

The sample was PBMCs or T cells enriched from blood (not recorded which). V and J are TRBV15 and TRBJ1-1; tentatively, D is TRBD1 (5 bases). The sequence was obtained from a woman in her forties or fifties with acute COVID-19. The CDR3 DNA follows: TGTGCCACCAGCAGAGGGGGTGGGGCAGGGACTGAAGCTTTCTTT. Amino acid sequence: CATSRGGGAGTEAFF.